One sample yielded the 17 T cell receptor beta chains listed below, sequenced in a study of blood T cell repertoires in COVID-19. Profiled with immunoSEQ multiplex PCR; TCRdb holds only in-frame clones, not every one. The profile covers about 73,000 clones, with approximately 77% appearing a single time and roughly 2.4% taken by the ten largest. What was sequenced was peripheral blood. The receptors here all came from a man aged 65 to 79 with COVID-19, enrolled during active disease.

This clone was recorded once. The J gene is TRBJ1-2, the V gene TRBV18, with TRBD1 matching 8 bases. The CDR3 is made up of 13 amino acids. Per germline, CDR1 KGHSH and CDR2 LQKENI. Trimming removed 6 bases from V and 7 bases from J; junction bases left unmatched: 7. The DNA of the CDR3 is TGTGCCAGCTCTCACGACAGGGGTGGTGGCTACACCTTC. It is translated as CASSHDRGGGYTF.

This rearrangement joins TRBV5-5 to TRBJ2-7; TRBD2 might be the D (7 bases). CDR1 and CDR2 from the germline V gene are SGHKS and YYEKEE (reference sequence). V was clipped by 1 base and J by 0 bases, with 11 bases between them. This CDR3 region has 15 residues. CDR3 in DNA: TGTGCCAGCAGCTTGAGCGGGACAAACTCCTACGAGCAGTACTTC. It yields the protein CASSLSGTNSYEQYF.

The gene calls are TRBV19 and TRBJ1-1; 7 nucleotides line up with TRBD1. Germline loops: CDR1 LNHDA, CDR2 SQIVND (reference sequence). The J segment lost 4 bases and the V segment lost 3 bases, leaving 11 bases of the junction unmatched. There are 16 residues in the CDR3. The CDR3 coding sequence is TGTGCCAGTAGTATGTCGCGAGGCAGGGGGTCCACTGAAGCTTTCTTT. It is translated as CASSMSRGRGSTEAFF.

V is TRBV28 and J is TRBJ1-2; D unclear. Trimming shortened V by 3 bases and J by 6 bases, and 17 bases separated the two germline ends. CDR1 and CDR2 from the germline V gene are MDHEN and SYDVKM. CDR3 length: 15 amino acids. This chain's CDR3 is CASSLLTSSLDGYTF. The CDR3 DNA follows: TGTGCCAGCAGTTTGTTAACTTCTAGCCTCGATGGCTACACCTTC.

The gene calls are TRBV6-2 or TRBV6-3 and TRBJ2-7; maybe TRBD1 (6 bases). Germline V gene data show CDR1 as MNHEY and CDR2 as SVGEGT. Trimming took 0 bases from V and 2 from J, leaving 17 bases between them. The CDR3 sequence is 17 residues long. CDR3 sequence reads: CASSYSIGGRPPYEQYF. DNA for the CDR3: TGTGCCAGCAGTTACTCGATAGGGGGTCGACCCCCCTACGAGCAGTACTTC.

This clone came up once. CDR3 amino acids: CASSLTGFSYNEQFF. As DNA, the CDR3 is TGTGCCAGCAGCCTGACAGGGTTTTCCTACAATGAGCAGTTCTTC. This rearrangement joins TRBV3-1 (or the pseudogene TRBV3-2) to TRBJ2-1; 7 bases map to TRBD1. The CDR3 is 15 residues long. CDR1 and CDR2 (germline): LGHDT, YNNKEL (reference sequence). V lost 4 bases to trimming and J lost 1 base; unmatched junction nucleotides: 4.

Regarding this clone: An end of the junction does not agree with germline; a read error may underlie this. The chain uses TRBV6-1 and TRBJ1-1; 8 bases fit TRBD1. Germline CDR1 MNHNS, CDR2 SASEGT. This CDR3 spans 16 amino acids. The CDR3 reads CASSKAGQVVGTEAFF. The CDR3 region has the DNA TGTGCCAGCAGTAAAGCGGGACAGGTAGTAGGCACTGAAGCTTTCTTT.

This chain joins TRBV5-4 and TRBJ2-3, with 7 bases aligning to TRBD2. Germline values: CDR1 SGHNT, CDR2 YYREEE (reference sequence). The CDR3 is 17 residues long. The ends lost 0 bases at V and 4 bases at J; junction bases unmatched: 11. In DNA, the CDR3 is TGTGCCAGCAGCTTGGCCGCCGGCGGGAGTTACTCAGATACGCAGTATTTT. It translates to CASSLAAGGSYSDTQYF.

The chain is built from TRBV19 and TRBJ1-1; 9 nucleotides agree with TRBD1. The V and J ends lost 6 bases and 4 bases, in that order; junction bases with no gene match: 3. CDR1 is LNHDA and CDR2 is SQIVND in the germline V gene (reference sequence). The CDR3 totals 13 residues. CDR3 nucleotide sequence: TGTGCCAGTAGGGACAGGGGATCCACTGAAGCTTTCTTT. It codes for CASRDRGSTEAFF.

This chain links TRBV19 with TRBJ1-5; 8 positions match TRBD1. Germline V gene lookup returns CDR1 LNHDA and CDR2 SQIVND (reference sequence). The CDR3 runs to 15 residues. J was trimmed by 2 bases and V by 7 bases; bases with no gene match: 7. CDR3 DNA sequence: TGTGCCAGTATTTCGACAGGGGCCGGCAATCAGCCCCAGCATTTT. Translating it yields CASISTGAGNQPQHF.

Here the CDR3 reads CASSVEFTNTGELFF. The CDR3 DNA follows: TGTGCCAGCAGTGTAGAGTTTACGAACACCGGGGAGCTGTTTTTT. V is TRBV6-4 and J is TRBJ2-2, with unresolved D. This CDR3 region has 15 residues. With 4 bases removed from V and 0 bases from J, the gap between germline ends came to 9 bases. CDR1 is MRHNA and CDR2 is SNTAGT in the germline V gene.

The gene calls are TRBV7-9 and TRBJ2-5, with 9 bases identical to TRBD1. In germline, CDR1 is SEHNR, CDR2 FQNEAQ (reference sequence). The CDR3 loop spans 15 amino acids. J was trimmed by 0 bases and V by 5 bases; bases with no gene match: 4. CDR3 coding DNA: TGTGCCAGCAGCCGCGGGACAGGGTACCAAGAGACCCAGTACTTC. This sequence encodes CASSRGTGYQETQYF.

The rearrangement uses TRBV29-1 and TRBJ1-2; no clear D gene. V shed 6 bases and J shed 1 base, with 6 bases lying between them. This CDR3 is built from 11 residues. The germline CDR1 and CDR2 sequences are SQVTM and ANQGSEA. CDR3 DNA sequence: TGCAGCGTCGAGAGTAACTATGGCTACACCTTC. Protein product: CSVESNYGYTF.

This clone was seen a few times. The chain employs TRBV30 and TRBJ1-1; the match to TRBD1 covers 7 bases. Germline CDR1 and CDR2: GTSNPN and SVGIG (reference sequence). V was clipped by 0 bases and J by 6 bases; unmatched bases: 16. This CDR3 comprises 17 residues. As DNA, the CDR3 is TGTGCCTGGAGTGTACAAGGGTTTGACAGGGTATCTTCTGAAGCTTTCTTT. Its protein product is CAWSVQGFDRVSSEAFF.

The CDR3 region is CASSPDGRGPTNEKLFF. The CDR3 DNA reads as TGTGCCAGCTCACCGGACGGGAGGGGACCAACTAATGAAAAACTGTTTTTT. This chain links TRBV18 with TRBJ1-4, with D perhaps TRBD1 (5 bases). Per germline, CDR1 KGHSH and CDR2 LQKENI. This CDR3 comprises 17 residues. The ends were cut back, 3 bases at V and 0 bases at J, with 14 bases in the middle. The complete variable domain, with remaining parts taken from reference TRBV18 and TRBJ1-4, reads NAGVMQNPRHLVRRRGQEARLRCSPMKGHSHVYWYRQLPEEGLKFMVYLQKENIIDESGMPKERFSAEFPKEGPSILRIQQVVRGDSAAYFCASSPDGRGPTNEKLFFGSGTQLSVL.

The rearrangement joins TRBV10-3 to TRBJ2-3; 7 nucleotides match TRBD2. The germline gives CDR1 ENHRY, CDR2 SYGVKD. This CDR3 comprises 15 residues. The trim removed 3 bases at V and 1 base at J, leaving 4 bases unmatched. The CDR3 DNA sequence: TGTGCCATCAGTGACCTCCGGGAGGGCACAGATACGCAGTATTTT. Its translation: CAISDLREGTDTQYF.

This clone was counted once. The rearrangement uses TRBV3-1 (or the pseudogene TRBV3-2) and TRBJ1-4; no clear D gene. This CDR3 region has 13 residues. CDR1 is LGHDT, CDR2 YNNKEL, per germline (reference sequence). V lost 3 bases, J lost 8 bases, and 10 bases lay in between. The CDR3 is CASSQRGGEKLFF. CDR3 sequence (DNA): TGTGCCAGCAGCCAGCGGGGTGGCGAAAAACTGTTTTTT.